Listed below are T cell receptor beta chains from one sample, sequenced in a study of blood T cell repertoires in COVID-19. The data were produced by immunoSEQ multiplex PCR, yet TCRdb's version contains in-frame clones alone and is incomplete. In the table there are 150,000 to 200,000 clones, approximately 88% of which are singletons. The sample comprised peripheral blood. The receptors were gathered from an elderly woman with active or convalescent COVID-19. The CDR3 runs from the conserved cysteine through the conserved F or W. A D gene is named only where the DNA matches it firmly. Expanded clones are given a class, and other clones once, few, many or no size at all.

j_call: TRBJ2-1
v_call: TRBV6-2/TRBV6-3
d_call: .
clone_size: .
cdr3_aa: CASSPLRDNNEQFF
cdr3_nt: TGTGCCAGCAGCCCACTTCGGGACAACAATGAGCAGTTCTTC

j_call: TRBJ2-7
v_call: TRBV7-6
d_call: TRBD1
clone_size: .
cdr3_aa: CASSSTGTYEQYF
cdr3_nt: TGTGCCAGCAGCTCGACAGGGACCTACGAGCAGTACTTC

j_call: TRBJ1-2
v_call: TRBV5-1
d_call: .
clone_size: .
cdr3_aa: CASRVLQGWDGYTF
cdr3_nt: TGCGCCAGCAGAGTGCTTCAGGGGTGGGACGGCTACACCTTC

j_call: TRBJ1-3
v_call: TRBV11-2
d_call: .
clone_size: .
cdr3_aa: CASSSVGPLGDTIYF
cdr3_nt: TGTGCCAGCAGCTCCGTGGGCCCTTTGGGAGACACCATATATTTT

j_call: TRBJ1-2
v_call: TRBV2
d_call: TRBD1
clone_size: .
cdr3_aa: CASSGQGHGYTF
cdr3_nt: TGTGCCAGCTCCGGACAGGGACATGGCTACACCTTC

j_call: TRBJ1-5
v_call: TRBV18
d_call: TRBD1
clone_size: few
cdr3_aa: CASSLAATGRSNQPQHF
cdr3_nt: TGTGCCAGCTCACTAGCCGCGACAGGGAGGAGTAATCAGCCCCAGCATTTT

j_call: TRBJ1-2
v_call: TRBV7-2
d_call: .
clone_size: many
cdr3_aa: CASSLQPQGKYGYTF
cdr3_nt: TGTGCCAGCAGCTTACAACCTCAGGGGAAATATGGCTACACCTTC

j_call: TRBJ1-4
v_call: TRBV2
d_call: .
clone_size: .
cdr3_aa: CASSEALRSRGEKLFF
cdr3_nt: TGTGCCAGCAGTGAAGCGCTGCGGTCTCGAGGTGAAAAACTGTTTTTT

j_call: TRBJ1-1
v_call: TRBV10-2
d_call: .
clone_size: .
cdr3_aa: CASSAGSSVTEAFF
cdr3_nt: TGCGCCAGCAGTGCCGGGTCCTCGGTTACTGAAGCTTTCTTT

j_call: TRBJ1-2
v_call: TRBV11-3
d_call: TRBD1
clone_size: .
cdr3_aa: CASSIPDRGVDYGYTF
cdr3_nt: TGTGCCAGCAGCATCCCCGACAGGGGGGTCGACTATGGCTACACCTTC

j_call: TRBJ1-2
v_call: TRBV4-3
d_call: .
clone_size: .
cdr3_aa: CASSQDRRRSYGYTF
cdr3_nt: TGCGCCAGCAGCCAAGATAGGCGACGGAGCTATGGCTACACCTTC

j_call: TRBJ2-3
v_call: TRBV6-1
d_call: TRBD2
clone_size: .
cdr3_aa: CASSETSGGTDTQYF
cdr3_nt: TGTGCCAGCAGTGAAACTAGCGGGGGCACAGATACGCAGTATTTT

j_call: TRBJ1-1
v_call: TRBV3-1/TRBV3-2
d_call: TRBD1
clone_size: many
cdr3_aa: CASSQGQPTEAFF
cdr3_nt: TGTGCCAGCAGCCAGGGACAGCCTACTGAAGCTTTCTTT

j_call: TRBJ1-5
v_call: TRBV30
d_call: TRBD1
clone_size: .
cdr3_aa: CAWSPFGQGAGGSNQPQHF
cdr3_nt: TGTGCCTGGAGTCCTTTCGGACAGGGGGCAGGTGGCAGCAATCAGCCCCAGCATTTT

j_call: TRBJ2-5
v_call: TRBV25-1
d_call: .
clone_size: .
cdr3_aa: CASSEGSGSLQETQYF
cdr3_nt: TGTGCCAGCAGTGAAGGGAGCGGTAGTTTACAAGAGACCCAGTACTTC

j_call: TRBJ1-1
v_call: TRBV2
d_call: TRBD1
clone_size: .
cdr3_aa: CASSGDRGHTEAFF
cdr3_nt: TGTGCCAGCAGTGGGGACAGGGGGCATACTGAAGCTTTCTTT

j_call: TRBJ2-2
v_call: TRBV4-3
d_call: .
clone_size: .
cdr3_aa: CASSQERNTGELFF
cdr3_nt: TGCGCCAGCAGCCAAGAGAGGAACACCGGGGAGCTGTTTTTT

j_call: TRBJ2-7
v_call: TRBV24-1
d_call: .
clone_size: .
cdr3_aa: CATSDKWGLEQYF
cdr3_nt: TGTGCCACCAGTGACAAATGGGGGCTCGAGCAGTACTTC

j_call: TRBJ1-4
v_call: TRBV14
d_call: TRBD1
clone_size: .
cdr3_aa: CASSLRTGVSEKLFF
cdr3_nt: TGTGCCAGCAGCCTCCGGACAGGGGTGTCTGAAAAACTGTTTTTT

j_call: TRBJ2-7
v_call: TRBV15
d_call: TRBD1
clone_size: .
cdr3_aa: CATSRAGTGVYEQYF
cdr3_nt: TGTGCCACCAGCAGAGCCGGGACAGGGGTTTACGAGCAGTACTTC

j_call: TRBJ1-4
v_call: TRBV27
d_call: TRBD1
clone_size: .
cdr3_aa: CASSLRGQGREKLFF
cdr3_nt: TGTGCCAGCAGTTTAAGAGGACAGGGTCGTGAAAAACTGTTTTTT

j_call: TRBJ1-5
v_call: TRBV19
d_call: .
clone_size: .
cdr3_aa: CASSRWALNPSNQPQHF
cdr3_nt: TGTGCCAGTAGTAGATGGGCCCTGAATCCTAGCAATCAGCCCCAGCATTTT

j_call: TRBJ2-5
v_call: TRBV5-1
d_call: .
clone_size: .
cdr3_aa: CASSLTGHQETQYF
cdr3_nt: TGCGCCAGCAGCTTGACAGGCCACCAAGAGACCCAGTACTTC

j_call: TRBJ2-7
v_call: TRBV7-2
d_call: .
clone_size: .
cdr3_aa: CASSWRGRAGPLEQYF
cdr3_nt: TGTGCCAGCAGCTGGAGGGGTAGGGCAGGGCCCCTGGAGCAGTACTTC

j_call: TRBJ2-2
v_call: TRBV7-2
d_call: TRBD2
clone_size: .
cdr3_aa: CASSSRTSGGPGELFF
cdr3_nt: TGTGCCAGCAGTTCTCGGACTAGCGGGGGTCCCGGGGAGCTGTTTTTT

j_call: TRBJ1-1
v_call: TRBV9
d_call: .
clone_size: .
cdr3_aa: CASSPWDYTEAFF
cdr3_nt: TGTGCCAGCAGCCCCTGGGACTACACTGAAGCTTTCTTT

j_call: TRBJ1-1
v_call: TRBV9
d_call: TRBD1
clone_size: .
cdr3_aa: CASSPGQVGDTEAFF
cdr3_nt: TGTGCCAGCAGCCCCGGACAGGTGGGGGACACTGAAGCTTTCTTT

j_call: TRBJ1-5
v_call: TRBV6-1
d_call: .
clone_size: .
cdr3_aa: CASSEFSGSNQPQHF
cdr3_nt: TGTGCCAGCAGTGAGTTCTCAGGTAGCAATCAGCCCCAGCATTTT

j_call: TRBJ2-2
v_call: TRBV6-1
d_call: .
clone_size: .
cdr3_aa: CASSEGISGSANTGELFF
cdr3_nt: TGTGCCAGCAGTGAAGGGATATCCGGGTCCGCGAACACCGGGGAGCTGTTTTTT

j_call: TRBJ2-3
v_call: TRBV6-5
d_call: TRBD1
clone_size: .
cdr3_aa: CAASRGRWDTQYF
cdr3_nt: TGTGCCGCCTCCAGGGGGCGGTGGGATACGCAGTATTTT

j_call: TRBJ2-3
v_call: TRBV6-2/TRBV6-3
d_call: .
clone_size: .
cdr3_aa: CASSYSTRLLTDTQYF
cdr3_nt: TGTGCCAGCAGTTACTCTACGAGACTTCTCACAGATACGCAGTATTTT

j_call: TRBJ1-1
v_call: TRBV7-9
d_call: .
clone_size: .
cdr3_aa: CASSLEVLFGAMNTEAFF
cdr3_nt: TGTGCCAGCAGCTTAGAGGTCTTGTTTGGGGCTATGAACACTGAAGCTTTCTTT

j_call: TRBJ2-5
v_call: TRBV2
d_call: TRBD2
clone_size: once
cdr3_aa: CASSEVRGVGETQYF
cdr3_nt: TGTGCCAGCAGTGAAGTACGGGGGGTGGGAGAGACCCAGTACTTC

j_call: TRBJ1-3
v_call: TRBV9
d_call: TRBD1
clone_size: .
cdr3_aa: CASSVGQGAGNTIYF
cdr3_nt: TGTGCCAGCAGCGTAGGACAGGGGGCTGGAAACACCATATATTTT

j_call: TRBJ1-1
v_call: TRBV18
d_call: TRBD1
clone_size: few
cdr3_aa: CASSPGAGGDTEAFF
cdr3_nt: TGTGCCAGCTCACCAGGGGCAGGGGGAGACACTGAAGCTTTCTTT

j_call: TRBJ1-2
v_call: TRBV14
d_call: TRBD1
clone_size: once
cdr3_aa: CASSQKSVRGTGYYTF
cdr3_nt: TGTGCCAGCAGCCAAAAATCCGTAAGGGGGACAGGGTACTACACCTTC

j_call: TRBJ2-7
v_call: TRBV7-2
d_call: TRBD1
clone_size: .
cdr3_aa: CASSLVRGGTGTWYEQYF
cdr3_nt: TGTGCCAGCAGCTTGGTACGGGGAGGGACAGGGACTTGGTACGAGCAGTACTTC

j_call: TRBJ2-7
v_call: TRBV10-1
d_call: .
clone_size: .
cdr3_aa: CASSAPQGYEQYF
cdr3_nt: TGCGCCAGCAGTGCTCCCCAGGGGTACGAGCAGTACTTC

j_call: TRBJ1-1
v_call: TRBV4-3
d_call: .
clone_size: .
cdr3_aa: CASSQDQGTTGAEAFF
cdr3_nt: TGCGCCAGCAGCCAAGATCAGGGTACTACCGGCGCTGAAGCTTTCTTT

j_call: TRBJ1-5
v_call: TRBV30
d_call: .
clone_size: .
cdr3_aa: CAWSGSNQPQHF
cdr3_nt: TGTGCCTGGTCGGGGAGCAATCAGCCCCAGCATTTT

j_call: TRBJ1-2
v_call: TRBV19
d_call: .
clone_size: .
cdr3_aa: CASSIGQSIGGYTF
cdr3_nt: TGTGCCAGTAGTATTGGACAGTCCATCGGTGGCTACACCTTC

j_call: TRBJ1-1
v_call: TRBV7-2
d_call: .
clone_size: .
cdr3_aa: CASSLVRAKNTEAFF
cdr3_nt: TGTGCCAGCAGCTTGGTACGAGCCAAGAACACTGAAGCTTTCTTT

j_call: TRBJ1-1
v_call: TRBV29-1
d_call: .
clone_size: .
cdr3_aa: CSVSQLMNTEAFF
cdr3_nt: TGCAGCGTATCACAGCTCATGAACACTGAAGCTTTCTTT

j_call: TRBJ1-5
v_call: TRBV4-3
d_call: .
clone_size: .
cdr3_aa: CASSQETGARQPQHF
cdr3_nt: TGCGCCAGCAGCCAAGAGACTGGGGCACGTCAGCCCCAGCATTTT

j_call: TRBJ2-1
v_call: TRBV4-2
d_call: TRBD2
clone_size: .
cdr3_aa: CASSQDPGLAGQKHEQFF
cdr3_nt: TGTGCCAGCAGCCAAGATCCCGGCCTAGCGGGACAAAAGCATGAGCAGTTCTTC

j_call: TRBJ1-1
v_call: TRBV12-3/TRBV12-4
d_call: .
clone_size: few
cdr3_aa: CASTLSVREAFF
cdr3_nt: TGTGCCAGCACCCTATCGGTCAGGGAAGCTTTCTTT

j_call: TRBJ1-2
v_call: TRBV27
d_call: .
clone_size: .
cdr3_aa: CASRREGRHGYTF
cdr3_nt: TGTGCCAGCAGGAGGGAGGGGAGGCACGGCTACACCTTC

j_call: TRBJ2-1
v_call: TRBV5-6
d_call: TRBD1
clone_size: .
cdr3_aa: CASSFQDRKSSYNEQFF
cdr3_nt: TGTGCCAGCAGCTTTCAGGACAGGAAGAGCTCCTACAATGAGCAGTTCTTC

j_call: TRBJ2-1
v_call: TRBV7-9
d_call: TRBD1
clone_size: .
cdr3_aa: CASNLKQGNEQFF
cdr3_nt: TGTGCCAGCAACCTAAAACAGGGGAATGAGCAGTTCTTC